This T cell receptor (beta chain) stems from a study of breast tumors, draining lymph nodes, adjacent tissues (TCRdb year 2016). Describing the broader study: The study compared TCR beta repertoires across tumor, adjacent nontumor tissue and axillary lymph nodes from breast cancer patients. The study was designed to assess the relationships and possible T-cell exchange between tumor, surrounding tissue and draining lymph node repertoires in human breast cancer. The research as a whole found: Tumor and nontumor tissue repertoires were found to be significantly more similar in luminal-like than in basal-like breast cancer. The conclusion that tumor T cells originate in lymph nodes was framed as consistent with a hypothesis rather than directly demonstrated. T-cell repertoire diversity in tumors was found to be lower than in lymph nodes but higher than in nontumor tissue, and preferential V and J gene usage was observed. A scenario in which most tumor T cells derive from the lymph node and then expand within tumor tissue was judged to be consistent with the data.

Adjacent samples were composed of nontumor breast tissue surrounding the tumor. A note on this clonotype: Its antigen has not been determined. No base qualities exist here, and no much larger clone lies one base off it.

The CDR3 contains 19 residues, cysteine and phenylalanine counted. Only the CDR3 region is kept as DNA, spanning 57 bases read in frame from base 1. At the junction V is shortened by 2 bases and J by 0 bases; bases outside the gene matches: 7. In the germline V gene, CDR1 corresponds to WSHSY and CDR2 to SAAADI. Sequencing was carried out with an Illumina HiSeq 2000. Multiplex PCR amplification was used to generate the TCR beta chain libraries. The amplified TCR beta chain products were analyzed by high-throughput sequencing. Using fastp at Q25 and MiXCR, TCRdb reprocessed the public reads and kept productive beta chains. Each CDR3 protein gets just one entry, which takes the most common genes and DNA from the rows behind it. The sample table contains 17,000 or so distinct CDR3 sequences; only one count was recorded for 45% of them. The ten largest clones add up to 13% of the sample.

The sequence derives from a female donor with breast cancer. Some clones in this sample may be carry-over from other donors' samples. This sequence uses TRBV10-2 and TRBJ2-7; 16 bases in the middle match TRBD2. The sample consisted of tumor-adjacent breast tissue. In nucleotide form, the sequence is TGCGCCAGCAGTGAGCTTGGGACTAGCGGGAGGGCCAACTCCTACGAGCAGTACTTC. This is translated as CASSELGTSGRANSYEQYF.